Listed here are 16 T cell receptor beta chains from one sample, sequenced in a study of T cell responses to AZD1222 COVID-19 vaccine. Data came from immunoSEQ multiplex PCR; TCRdb stores just in-frame clones and leaves some out. The repertoire includes over 100,000 clones, just over 90% of them detected once, and roughly 7.2% sits in the top ten. Sequencing used peripheral blood, obtained on day 0 of AZD1222 vaccination. Source of these receptors: an adult in good health.

CDR3 in amino acids: CASSQLFTGTLDNSPLHF. Written as DNA, the CDR3 is TGTGCCAGCTCACAACTCTTCACCGGGACATTAGATAATTCACCCCTCCACTTT. This chain connects TRBV18 to TRBJ1-6; D might be TRBD1 (6 bases). Trimming took 4 bases from V and 5 from J, leaving 21 bases between them. Germline V gene data show CDR1 as KGHSH and CDR2 as LQKENI. The CDR3 loop spans 18 amino acids.

This rearrangement joins TRBV20-1 to TRBJ1-2, with unresolved D. CDR1 DFQATT and CDR2 SNEGSKA come from the germline V gene (reference sequence). The CDR3 sequence is 11 residues long. The V and J ends lost 5 bases and 7 bases respectively, with 11 bases between them. CDR3 sequence reads: CSASVVVGYTF. CDR3 nucleotide sequence: TGCAGTGCTTCCGTTGTGGTTGGCTACACCTTC.

The V gene is TRBV27, the J gene TRBJ1-5; D is ambiguous. This CDR3 spans 15 amino acids. The ends were cut back, 1 base at V and 0 bases at J, with 7 bases in the middle. Germline CDR1 is MNHEY and CDR2 is SMNVEV (reference sequence). This CDR3 is CASSLLAGSNQPQHF. The CDR3 nucleotides read TGTGCCAGCAGTTTATTGGCGGGTAGCAATCAGCCCCAGCATTTT.

The chain recombines TRBV7-9 with TRBJ1-3; no firm D call. Germline V gives CDR1 SEHNR, CDR2 FQNEAQ (reference sequence). Trimming took off 4 bases at V and 2 bases at J, with 12 bases between the two ends. The CDR3 totals 15 residues. CDR3 region: CASSYGPEPGNTIYF. CDR3 in DNA: TGTGCCAGCAGCTACGGTCCCGAACCTGGAAACACCATATATTTT.

The rearrangement links TRBV30 to TRBJ1-5; D perhaps matches TRBD1 (5 bases). From germline, CDR1 is GTSNPN and CDR2 SVGIG (reference sequence). Trimming removed 1 base at V and 7 bases at J, with 11 bases between. The CDR3 totals 13 residues. CDR3 DNA: TGTGCCTGGAGTGGGGGGACTCAACAGCCCCAGCATTTT. Protein: CAWSGGTQQPQHF.

The rearrangement uses TRBV4-1 and TRBJ1-2, with D maybe TRBD1 (5 bases). Trimming took off 5 bases at V and 8 bases at J, with 21 bases between the two ends. From germline, CDR1 is MGHRA and CDR2 YSYEKL. The CDR3 length is 15 residues. The CDR3 DNA sequence: TGCGCCAGCAGCTACCGGGACGAGGTTCTTCTGGGCTACACCTTC. It is translated as CASSYRDEVLLGYTF.

This chain uses TRBV3-1 (or the pseudogene TRBV3-2) with TRBJ2-7; possible D gene TRBD1, 6 bases. Germline CDR1 reads LGHDT; CDR2 reads YNNKEL (reference sequence). V was shortened by 9 bases and J by 3 bases, with 15 bases between the two germline ends. The CDR3 runs to 13 residues. The CDR3 loop is CARYRARNYEQYF. The DNA of the CDR3 is TGTGCCAGGTACAGGGCTAGGAACTACGAGCAGTACTTC.

The chain couples TRBV5-4 to TRBJ1-1, with TRBD1 identical over 9 bases. V lost 6 bases to trimming and J lost 2 bases; unmatched junction nucleotides: 8. The CDR3 loop spans 15 amino acids. CDR1 is SGHNT, CDR2 YYREEE, per germline (reference sequence). CDR3 amino acids: CASTRDRVGNTEAFF. The DNA of the CDR3 is TGTGCCAGCACCCGGGACAGGGTCGGTAACACTGAAGCTTTCTTT.

The genes are TRBV5-8 and TRBJ1-6, with TRBD1 matching over 8 bases. The germline V gene encodes CDR1 SGHTS and CDR2 YDEGEE. The CDR3 covers 14 residues. V was clipped by 5 bases and J by 8 bases; unmatched bases: 6. The DNA for the CDR3 is TGTGCCAGCAGTTTCAGGGGGCGTGATTCACCCCTCCACTTT. Its protein is CASSFRGRDSPLHF.

V usage is TRBV6-5 and J usage is TRBJ1-3; D may be TRBD1 (5 bases). CDR1 MNHEY and CDR2 SVGAGI come from the germline V gene. The CDR3 has 15 residues. The V end was cut by 0 bases, the J end by 4 bases, with 10 bases between. This CDR3 reads CASSYSTEVGNTIYF. The CDR3 nucleotides are TGTGCCAGCAGTTACTCGACAGAAGTAGGAAACACCATATATTTT.

The rearrangement links TRBV6-5 to TRBJ1-5; maybe TRBD1 (5 bases). V lost 11 bases, J lost 7 bases, and 9 bases lay in between. Germline V gene lookup returns CDR1 MNHEY and CDR2 SVGAGI. This CDR3 has 10 amino acids. CDR3 bases: TGTGCCGTGGGGGGACAGCCCCAGCATTTT. Protein: CAVGGQPQHF.

The chain combines TRBV27 with TRBJ2-1; 9 positions match TRBD1. This CDR3 contains 16 residues. Trimming removed 5 bases from V and 7 bases from J; junction bases left unmatched: 12. The germline V gene has CDR1 MNHEY and CDR2 SMNVEV (reference sequence). CDR3 bases: TGTGCCAGCAGTATTGTCGGACAGGGGAGGGGGAATGAGCAGTTCTTC. It encodes CASSIVGQGRGNEQFF.

The chain couples TRBV3-1 (or the pseudogene TRBV3-2) to TRBJ2-7, with D tentatively TRBD1 (6 bases). Looked up from germline, CDR1 is LGHDT and CDR2 is YNNKEL (reference sequence). Trimming took off 0 bases at V and 2 bases at J, with 14 bases between the two ends. This CDR3 is built from 16 residues. CDR3 residues: CASSQEGDRLAYEQYF. Here the CDR3 DNA reads TGTGCCAGCAGCCAAGAGGGAGACAGGCTAGCCTACGAGCAGTACTTC.

This rearrangement joins TRBV2 to TRBJ2-3; D uncertain. This CDR3 region has 10 residues. V shed 8 bases and J shed 3 bases, with 3 bases lying between them. Germline values: CDR1 SNHLY, CDR2 FYNNEI. The CDR3 DNA reads TGTGCCAGCCAAACAGATACGCAGTATTTT. It translates to CASQTDTQYF. The variable domain in full, with the rest retrieved from reference TRBV2 and TRBJ2-3, is EPEVTQTPSHQVTQMGQEVILRCVPISNHLYFYWYRQILGQKVEFLVSFYNNEISEKSEIFDDQFSVERPDGSNFTLKIRSTKLEDSAMYFCASQTDTQYFGPGTRLTVL.

The rearrangement links TRBV3-1 (or the pseudogene TRBV3-2) to TRBJ2-1; 9 positions agree with TRBD2. The germline V gene encodes CDR1 LGHDT and CDR2 YNNKEL (reference sequence). After removal of 3 bases from V and 8 bases from J, the junction contained 2 bases not matched to a gene. This CDR3 region has 13 residues. In nucleotides, the CDR3 is TGTGCCAGCAGCCAGGGCGGGGGGGATGAGCAGTTCTTC. Encoded protein: CASSQGGGDEQFF.

Only a few counts were recorded for this clone. The gene calls are TRBV10-1 and TRBJ2-5; D may correspond to TRBD1 or TRBD2 (5 bases each). Trimming left V 0 bases short and J 5 bases short, with 10 bases between. Germline V CDR1 and CDR2: WNHNN, SYGVQD (reference sequence). The CDR3 sequence is 14 residues long. The CDR3 loop reads CASSESGLAETQYF. CDR3 sequence (DNA): TGCGCCAGCAGTGAGTCGGGGCTAGCCGAGACCCAGTACTTC.